One sample yielded the 28 T cell receptor beta chains listed below, sequenced in a study of blood T cell repertoires in COVID-19. The table came from immunoSEQ multiplex PCR; TCRdb's copy has only in-frame clones and leaves some out. Of some 260,000 clones detected, approximately 86% appear once; the ten largest clones hold under 0.95%. Sequencing was carried out using peripheral blood. Receptors were obtained from a woman aged 25-40 years with acute or convalescent COVID-19.

CDR3 coding DNA: TGCGCCAGCAGCTTGGCGCTAGGGGCGAACACTGAAGCTTTCTTT. As protein: CASSLALGANTEAFF. The gene calls are TRBV5-1 and TRBJ1-1; D perhaps matches TRBD1 (5 bases). The CDR3 totals 15 residues. CDR1 is SGHRS, CDR2 YFSETQ, per germline. The V end was cut by 0 bases, the J end by 1 base, with 10 bases between.

The V gene is TRBV11-2, the J gene TRBJ2-2, with TRBD2 identical over 9 bases. The germline CDR1 and CDR2 sequences are SGHAT and FQNNGV. The CDR3 is 15 residues long. Germline trimming cut 4 bases from V and 6 bases from J; bases unmatched to any gene: 6. CDR3 DNA: TGTGCCAGCAGCTGGGGTCTAGCGGGATCCGGGGAGCTGTTTTTT. As protein: CASSWGLAGSGELFF.

This clone was found once. The chain recombines TRBV24-1 with TRBJ1-5; 9 bases fit TRBD1. This CDR3 has 16 amino acids. Germline assignment: CDR1 KGHDR and CDR2 SFDVKD. Trimming took 2 bases from V and 3 from J; bases not matched to a gene: 4. For the CDR3, the DNA is TGTGCCACCAGTGATTGGGACAGGGAAAACAATCAGCCCCAGCATTTT. The encoded protein is CATSDWDRENNQPQHF.

CDR3 bases: TGTGCCAGCAGCTTGGAGGGACTAGCGGGACCTTTGGATACGCAGTATTTT. As protein: CASSLEGLAGPLDTQYF. This rearrangement joins TRBV5-5 to TRBJ2-3; 13 bases agree with TRBD2. CDR1 is SGHKS, CDR2 YYEKEE, per germline (reference sequence). V lost 0 bases, J lost 6 bases, and 7 bases stayed unmatched. The CDR3 length is 17 residues. The entire variable domain, with the rest obtained from reference TRBV5-5 and TRBJ2-3, is as follows: DAGVTQSPTHLIKTRGQQVTLRCSPISGHKSVSWYQQVLGQGPQFIFQYYEKEERGRGNFPDRFSARQFPNYSSELNVNALLLGDSALYLCASSLEGLAGPLDTQYFGPGTRLTVL.

The CDR3 DNA reads TGTGCCAGTACCCCGGACACGCCCTGGGGCGAAAAACTGTTTTTT. This gives the protein CASTPDTPWGEKLFF. The chain employs TRBV19 and TRBJ1-4; D might be TRBD1 (5 bases). V lost 7 bases to trimming and J lost 8 bases, with 20 bases between them. The CDR3 contains 15 residues. Germline CDR1 reads LNHDA; CDR2 reads SQIVND (reference sequence). Filled out from reference TRBV19 and TRBJ1-4, the complete variable domain reads DGGITQSPKYLFRKEGQNVTLSCEQNLNHDAMYWYRQDPGQGLRLIYYSQIVNDFQKGDIAEGYSVSREKKESFPLTVTSAQKNPTAFYLCASTPDTPWGEKLFFGSGTQLSVL.

This chain uses TRBV5-5 with TRBJ2-7, with TRBD2 matching 10 bases. The CDR3 is 14 amino acids. Germline CDR1 is SGHKS and CDR2 is YYEKEE (reference sequence). The V and J ends lost 2 bases and 6 bases, in that order; junction bases with no gene match: 5. The CDR3 loop is CASSFLAGVGEQYF. CDR3 DNA: TGTGCCAGCAGCTTTCTAGCGGGAGTGGGCGAGCAGTACTTC. Full variable domain (missing parts from reference TRBV5-5 and TRBJ2-7): DAGVTQSPTHLIKTRGQQVTLRCSPISGHKSVSWYQQVLGQGPQFIFQYYEKEERGRGNFPDRFSARQFPNYSSELNVNALLLGDSALYLCASSFLAGVGEQYFGPGTRLTVT.

CDR3 sequence reads: CASSSYYTQYF. CDR3 DNA: TGTGCCAGCAGTTCGTATTATACGCAGTATTTT. The chain has TRBV6-5 and TRBJ2-3, with D unclear. The V gene's germline CDR1 is MNHEY and CDR2 SVGAGI. Trimming shortened V by 4 bases and J by 7 bases, and 6 bases separated the two germline ends. This CDR3 has 11 amino acids.

The chain joins TRBV7-9 to TRBJ2-1; 14 bases are a match to TRBD2. Trimming cost V 5 bases and J 10 bases; bases outside gene matches: 10. Germline V lookup: CDR1 SEHNR, CDR2 FQNEAQ (reference sequence). This CDR3 is 16 amino acids long. The DNA of the CDR3 is TGTGCCAGCAGCCCTATCGGGGGACTAGCGGGAGACGAGCAGTTCTTC. It is translated as CASSPIGGLAGDEQFF.

The gene calls are TRBV19 and TRBJ1-6; weak D call: TRBD1 (5 bases). The CDR3 is made up of 17 amino acids. Looked up from germline, CDR1 is LNHDA and CDR2 is SQIVND (reference sequence). Trimming pared 1 base from V and 8 bases from J, leaving 18 bases between. The chain's CDR3 is CASSIAVGDSWHSPLHF. CDR3 in DNA: TGTGCCAGTAGTATAGCGGTAGGAGACAGTTGGCATTCACCCCTCCACTTT. The variable domain in full, with the rest retrieved from reference TRBV19 and TRBJ1-6, is DGGITQSPKYLFRKEGQNVTLSCEQNLNHDAMYWYRQDPGQGLRLIYYSQIVNDFQKGDIAEGYSVSREKKESFPLTVTSAQKNPTAFYLCASSIAVGDSWHSPLHFGNGTRLTVT.

The chain combines TRBV6-5 with TRBJ2-6; D remains unclear. The CDR3 consists of 15 residues. V was trimmed by 2 bases and J by 2 bases, leaving 7 bases between them. Germline CDR1 reads MNHEY; CDR2 reads SVGAGI. The CDR3 loop reads CASSYANPGANVLTF. CDR3 in DNA: TGTGCCAGCAGTTACGCGAATCCTGGGGCCAACGTCCTGACTTTC.

V gene TRBV7-2 combines with J gene TRBJ2-7; 9 bases line up with TRBD2. The CDR3 runs to 15 residues. Germline-derived CDR1 and CDR2 are SGHTA and FQGNSA. The V segment lost 3 bases and the J segment 4 bases; nucleotides outside the gene matches: 7. CDR3 DNA sequence: TGTGCCAGCAGCTTTAGCGGGAGTAAGAGTTACGAGCAGTACTTC. Protein sequence: CASSFSGSKSYEQYF.

The rearrangement joins TRBV2 to TRBJ1-1; no definite D call. The germline CDR1 and CDR2 sequences are SNHLY and FYNNEI. This CDR3 contains 12 residues. Trimming pared 0 bases from V and 12 bases from J, leaving 11 bases between. CDR3 protein: CASSEAGGGSFF. CDR3 DNA: TGTGCCAGCAGTGAAGCAGGCGGAGGGTCTTTCTTT.

The chain joins TRBV23-1 to TRBJ2-5; D is uncertain. Being an ORF, TRBV23-1 has a function that is uncertain. The CDR3 covers 12 residues. Trimming shortened V by 7 bases and J by 2 bases, and 8 bases separated the two germline ends. In DNA, the CDR3 is TGCGCCAGCACCCGACAACAAGAGACCCAGTACTTC. This encodes CASTRQQETQYF.

V is TRBV5-6 and J is TRBJ2-2; 7 bases are a match to TRBD2. Trimming at V came to 5 bases and at J to 0 bases, leaving 7 bases not matched to a gene. This CDR3 comprises 16 residues. From germline, CDR1 is SGHDT and CDR2 YYEEEE. DNA of the CDR3: TGTGCCAGCAGGCACCTAGCGGTTGCGAACACCGGGGAGCTGTTTTTT. Encoded protein: CASRHLAVANTGELFF.

The genes are TRBV7-2 and TRBJ1-4, with D possibly TRBD1 on 5 matching bases. The CDR3 totals 15 residues. Between the trimmed V and J ends, which lost 1 base and 6 bases, there was a span of 12 bases. Germline CDR1 and CDR2: SGHTA and FQGNSA. This CDR3 reads CASSLDPSGYEKLFF. Here the CDR3 DNA reads TGTGCCAGCAGCTTAGATCCTTCAGGGTATGAAAAACTGTTTTTT.

The J gene is TRBJ2-5, the V gene TRBV30; possible D gene TRBD1, 5 bases. With 3 bases removed from V and 1 base from J, the gap between germline ends came to 6 bases. This CDR3 comprises 12 residues. The germline gives CDR1 GTSNPN, CDR2 SVGIG (reference sequence). The CDR3 is CAWRTVQETQYF. The CDR3 DNA reads as TGTGCCTGGAGGACAGTCCAAGAGACCCAGTACTTC.

This chain joins TRBV19 and TRBJ2-1; the D gene is possibly TRBD2 (5 bases). This CDR3 is built from 18 residues. From germline, CDR1 is LNHDA and CDR2 SQIVND (reference sequence). V was trimmed by 3 bases and J by 0 bases, leaving 18 bases between them. Here the CDR3 reads CASSMDRAGWASYNEQFF. The CDR3 bases are TGTGCCAGTAGTATGGATAGGGCGGGCTGGGCCTCCTACAATGAGCAGTTCTTC.

The chain employs TRBV7-2 and TRBJ2-5; D gene ambiguous. The CDR3 extends over 15 amino acids. Germline-derived CDR1 and CDR2 are SGHTA and FQGNSA. Trimming stripped 5 bases from V and 5 bases from J, with 18 bases between. CDR3 coding DNA: TGTGCCAGCAGCCCCCGTCCTATCACGCGCGAGACCCAGTACTTC. This encodes CASSPRPITRETQYF.

The genes are TRBV7-8 and TRBJ2-7, with D unclear. V was trimmed by 0 bases and J by 3 bases, leaving 12 bases between them. The CDR3 consists of 15 residues. CDR1 SGHVS and CDR2 FQNEAQ come from the germline V gene. For the CDR3, the DNA is TGTGCCAGCAGCTTAGCTCCGCCGCGAGGCTACGAGCAGTACTTC. The encoded protein is CASSLAPPRGYEQYF.

This rearrangement joins TRBV27 to TRBJ2-3; D is perhaps TRBD2 (6 bases). The CDR3 contains 13 residues. Germline V CDR1 and CDR2: MNHEY, SMNVEV (reference sequence). The V and J ends lost 2 bases and 4 bases respectively, with 7 bases between them. In DNA form, the CDR3 reads TGTGCCAGCAGTTTAGCGGGACCAGATACGCAGTATTTT. Protein: CASSLAGPDTQYF.

The rearrangement links TRBV14 to TRBJ2-7; no firm D call. This CDR3 is built from 11 residues. CDR1 is SGHDN and CDR2 is FVKESK in the germline V gene. Trimming left V 4 bases short and J 6 bases short, with 7 bases between. The CDR3 DNA follows: TGTGCCAGCAGCCGAAATAGCGAGCAGTACTTC. Translation: CASSRNSEQYF. The whole variable domain, remainder taken from reference TRBV14 and TRBJ2-7, is EAGVTQFPSHSVIEKGQTVTLRCDPISGHDNLYWYRRVMGKEIKFLLHFVKESKQDESGMPNNRFLAERTGGTYSTLKVQPAELEDSGVYFCASSRNSEQYFGPGTRLTVT.

The V and J genes are TRBV11-2 and TRBJ2-7; TRBD2 matches 7 bases. Germline trimming cut 6 bases from V and 2 bases from J; bases unmatched to any gene: 7. Germline V gives CDR1 SGHAT, CDR2 FQNNGV. CDR3 length: 14 residues. CDR3 in amino acids: CASRFSGLPYEQYF. The CDR3, as DNA: TGTGCCAGCAGATTTAGCGGGCTTCCCTACGAGCAGTACTTC. The full variable domain, with the rest looked up from reference TRBV11-2 and TRBJ2-7, is EAGVAQSPRYKIIEKRQSVAFWCNPISGHATLYWYQQILGQGPKLLIQFQNNGVVDDSQLPKDRFSAERLKGVDSTLKIQPAKLEDSAVYLCASRFSGLPYEQYFGPGTRLTVT.

The rearrangement links TRBV29-1 to TRBJ2-1, with a tentative D call TRBD1 (5 bases). Germline CDR1 is SQVTM and CDR2 is ANQGSEA. Trimming left V 8 bases short and J 3 bases short, with 14 bases between. The CDR3 is made up of 13 amino acids. For the CDR3, the DNA is TGCAGCCCCACAGGACCGAACTACAATGAGCAGTTCTTC. Translation gives CSPTGPNYNEQFF.

The V gene is TRBV6-6, the J gene TRBJ1-5; no firm D call. Per the germline V gene, CDR1 is MNHNY and CDR2 is SVGAGI (reference sequence). The CDR3 runs 12 residues. Between the trimmed V and J ends, which lost 4 bases and 4 bases, there was a span of 5 bases. The CDR3 DNA is TGTGCCAGCAGTTTCCTGAATCAGCCCCAGCATTTT. It specifies CASSFLNQPQHF.

The J gene is TRBJ1-2, the V gene TRBV7-3; D perhaps matches TRBD1 (5 bases). CDR3 length equals 15 residues. Germline CDR1 and CDR2: SGHTA and FQGTGA. V dropped 2 bases and J dropped 2 bases, with 12 bases sitting between them. CDR3 region: CASSLGRAGNYGYTF. The DNA of the CDR3 is TGTGCCAGCAGCTTAGGCAGGGCAGGGAACTATGGCTACACCTTC. The full variable domain, with the rest looked up from reference TRBV7-3 and TRBJ1-2, is GAGVSQTPSNKVTEKGKYVELRCDPISGHTALYWYRQSLGQGPEFLIYFQGTGAADDSGLPNDRFFAVRPEGSVSTLKIQRTERGDSAVYLCASSLGRAGNYGYTFGSGTRLTVV.

J is TRBJ1-4 and V is TRBV7-9; no reliable D call. V was trimmed by 3 bases and J by 0 bases, leaving 20 bases between them. Germline assignment: CDR1 SEHNR and CDR2 FQNEAQ (reference sequence). The CDR3 spans 19 residues. The CDR3 bases are TGTGCCAGCAGCTTTTCAACCGGGGTCAGAGTTGCAACTAATGAAAAACTGTTTTTT. Translation gives CASSFSTGVRVATNEKLFF. The full variable domain, completed using reference TRBV7-9 and TRBJ1-4, is DTGVSQNPRHKITKRGQNVTFRCDPISEHNRLYWYRQTLGQGPEFLTYFQNEAQLEKSRLLSDRFSAERPKGSFSTLEIQRTEQGDSAMYLCASSFSTGVRVATNEKLFFGSGTQLSVL.

The chain joins TRBV3-1 (or the pseudogene TRBV3-2) to TRBJ2-7; D perhaps matches TRBD1 (6 bases). Trimming took 8 bases from V and 0 from J, leaving 8 bases between them. The CDR3 is 12 residues long. Germline V lookup: CDR1 LGHDT, CDR2 YNNKEL (reference sequence). This CDR3 is CASQGYSYEQYF. DNA of the CDR3: TGTGCCAGCCAGGGGTACTCCTACGAGCAGTACTTC.

The rearrangement uses TRBV30 and TRBJ2-3; TRBD2 matches at 11 bases. Per germline, CDR1 GTSNPN and CDR2 SVGIG (reference sequence). V was clipped by 4 bases and J by 0 bases; unmatched bases: 3. The CDR3 is 15 amino acids. Here the CDR3 reads CAWTTSGGSTDTQYF. CDR3 nucleotide sequence: TGTGCCTGGACTACTAGCGGGGGAAGCACAGATACGCAGTATTTT.